The T cell receptor beta chain described here comes from a study of blood T cell repertoires in COVID-19. All enrollees were about 18 to 90 years old and from some 24 US areas. Allocation to cohorts depended on clinical history reported by the participants. In germline, CDR1 is SGHAT, CDR2 FQNNGV. The CDR3 runs 15 residues. Losses at the gene ends were 5 bases for V and 4 bases for J; bases not matched to a gene: 10. Authors' processing steps: For nucleated cells, counts were estimated from reference gene primer amplification. Sequenced by immunoSEQ multiplex PCR; TCRdb stores in-frame clones only, minus some. V and J calls and clone size follow that table, whereas D and trimming were derived from the DNA. The sample includes approximately 470,000 clones, about 85% of them seen just once.

This receptor was taken from a woman aged 18-29 years who had recovered from COVID-19. The genes are TRBV11-2 and TRBJ2-7, with 8 bases lining up with TRBD1. Sequencing input: PBMCs or T cells enriched from blood (not recorded which). This chain's CDR3 is CASSRVAGGLYEQYF. The CDR3 DNA reads TGTGCCAGCAGCCGAGTGGCAGGGGGCTTATACGAGCAGTACTTC.